Each of the 21 T cell receptor beta chains below was sequenced from the same sample in a study of STAT5B mutations in CD4+ large granular lymphocyte leukemia. TCRdb keeps only in-frame clones here, not all; method: immunoSEQ multiplex PCR. The sample contains around 34,000 clones, 75% to 85% of which appear only once. The sequenced sample consisted of CD4+ T cells from blood buffy coats. The receptors come from a human donor in good health.

This clone was found a few times. This rearrangement joins TRBV5-1 to TRBJ2-3; no clear D gene. The germline V and J ends were trimmed by 4 bases and 1 base, with 10 bases remaining between them. CDR1 is SGHRS, CDR2 YFSETQ, per germline. The CDR3 spans 14 residues. Written as DNA, the CDR3 is TGCGCCAGCAGCGTGGGGTTCGGCACAGATACGCAGTATTTT. As protein: CASSVGFGTDTQYF.

The genes are TRBV6-5 and TRBJ2-7; either TRBD1 or TRBD2 may fit D (6 bases each). The CDR3 contains 14 residues. The germline V gene has CDR1 MNHEY and CDR2 SVGAGI. Trimming stripped 0 bases from V and 6 bases from J, with 12 bases between. The CDR3 DNA follows: TGTGCCAGCAGTTACTCAGGCAGGGGAGGCGAGCAGTACTTC. Translation gives CASSYSGRGGEQYF.

The rearrangement uses TRBV6-5 and TRBJ2-2; perhaps D is TRBD1 or TRBD2 (5 bases each). Trimming took off 7 bases at V and 2 bases at J, with 14 bases between the two ends. The CDR3 has 15 amino acids. Germline CDR1 MNHEY, CDR2 SVGAGI. DNA for the CDR3: TGTGCCAGCACCATGGGACCGCTAAACACCGGGGAGCTGTTTTTT. This encodes CASTMGPLNTGELFF.

The chain uses TRBV5-6 and TRBJ2-1; 12 bases are shared with TRBD2. V dropped 2 bases and J dropped 8; count of bases not matched to a gene: 5. The CDR3 has 15 residues. Per germline, CDR1 SGHDT and CDR2 YYEEEE. DNA for the CDR3: TGTGCCAGCAGCTTCGGACTAGCGGGAATGGATGAGCAGTTCTTC. Translated: CASSFGLAGMDEQFF. Supplemented by reference TRBV5-6 and TRBJ2-1, the full variable domain reads DAGVTQSPTHLIKTRGQQVTLRCSPKSGHDTVSWYQQALGQGPQFIFQYYEEEERQRGNFPDRFSGHQFPNYSSELNVNALLLGDSALYLCASSFGLAGMDEQFFGPGTRLTVL.

The chain carries TRBV19 and TRBJ2-7; 12 bases align to TRBD2. The germline V gene encodes CDR1 LNHDA and CDR2 SQIVND (reference sequence). J gave up 2 bases and V 4 bases, and 6 bases lay outside the gene matches. CDR3 length: 16 residues. CDR3 amino acids: CASSTSGRENPYEQYF. The CDR3 DNA reads as TGTGCCAGTAGTACTAGCGGGAGGGAGAACCCCTACGAGCAGTACTTC.

This rearrangement joins TRBV14 to TRBJ1-4, with D perhaps TRBD1 (6 bases). CDR1 is SGHDN, CDR2 FVKESK, per germline. The CDR3 is 18 residues long. V shed 1 base and J shed 8 bases, with 23 bases lying between them. CDR3 loop: CASSQGLVSGTSGEKLFF. CDR3 nucleotides: TGTGCCAGCAGCCAAGGCCTAGTCTCCGGGACATCGGGCGAAAAACTGTTTTTT.

The chain employs TRBV29-1 and TRBJ2-1, with 9 bases that match TRBD2. This CDR3 has 19 residues. CDR1 SQVTM and CDR2 ANQGSEA come from the germline V gene. The ends lost 5 bases at V and 0 bases at J; junction bases unmatched: 17. The CDR3 DNA reads TGCAGCGTTACCTCTGGCGGGGGGGCCTCCACGAGCTCCTACAATGAGCAGTTCTTC. Amino acid sequence: CSVTSGGGASTSSYNEQFF.

The chain combines TRBV5-4 with TRBJ1-2; no clear D gene. The germline CDR1 and CDR2 sequences are SGHNT and YYREEE (reference sequence). The V gene lost 2 bases and the J gene lost 5 bases, with 10 bases spanning the gap. This CDR3 is 13 amino acids long. The CDR3 spells CASSFGRAYGYTF. The DNA for the CDR3 is TGTGCCAGCAGCTTCGGGAGAGCGTATGGCTACACCTTC.

The V and J genes are TRBV15 and TRBJ1-4; a weak D match, TRBD1 (6 bases). The CDR3 runs to 16 residues. From germline, CDR1 is LNHNV and CDR2 YYDKDF (reference sequence). Trimming took off 0 bases at V and 2 bases at J, with 10 bases between the two ends. The CDR3 coding sequence is TGTGCCACCAGCAGAGATGGAAGGGGGACTAATGAAAAACTGTTTTTT. It is translated as CATSRDGRGTNEKLFF.

This chain joins TRBV29-1 and TRBJ2-3, with TRBD2 matching over 8 bases. Germline V gene data show CDR1 as SQVTM and CDR2 as ANQGSEA. The CDR3 sequence is 12 residues long. J gave up 5 bases and V 3 bases, and 1 base lay outside the gene matches. CDR3 protein: CSVDGGGDTQYF. CDR3 in DNA: TGCAGCGTTGACGGGGGGGGAGATACGCAGTATTTT.

This rearrangement joins TRBV7-3 to TRBJ2-2, with 9 bases lining up with TRBD1. The V gene's germline CDR1 is SGHTA and CDR2 FQGTGA. The J segment lost 4 bases and the V segment lost 4 bases, leaving 1 base of the junction unmatched. The CDR3 has 14 amino acids. This CDR3 reads CASSSTGGTGELFF. As DNA, the CDR3 is TGTGCCAGCAGCTCGACAGGGGGCACCGGGGAGCTGTTTTTT.

The chain joins TRBV6-5 to TRBJ1-5; TRBD1 is a possible D gene (6 bases). Trimming took off 8 bases at V and 5 bases at J, with 10 bases between the two ends. Germline CDR1 MNHEY, CDR2 SVGAGI. The CDR3 spans 12 residues. CDR3 loop: CASSYRDQPQHF. In DNA, the CDR3 is TGTGCCAGCTCTTACAGGGATCAGCCCCAGCATTTT.

The chain recombines TRBV20-1 with TRBJ1-2, with 8 bases identical to TRBD1. Germline CDR1 DFQATT, CDR2 SNEGSKA (reference sequence). V gave up 5 bases and J gave up 7 bases; unmatched junction bases: 3. CDR3 length equals 11 residues. CDR3 in amino acids: CSAQDRGGYTF. In DNA form, the CDR3 reads TGCAGTGCTCAAGACAGGGGTGGCTACACCTTC.

The CDR3 nucleotides are TGTGCCAGCAGCCCTGAAGCGGGAGGAGGGGAGACCCAGTACTTC. Its translation is CASSPEAGGGETQYF. The chain couples TRBV5-4 to TRBJ2-5, with TRBD2 identical over 9 bases. The ends lost 4 bases at V and 5 bases at J; junction bases unmatched: 9. The germline CDR1 and CDR2 sequences are SGHNT and YYREEE (reference sequence). CDR3 length: 15 residues.

This clone was detected only once. This chain joins TRBV2 and TRBJ1-6, with D possibly TRBD1 on 5 matching bases. Germline V gives CDR1 SNHLY, CDR2 FYNNEI. The ends were cut back, 1 base at V and 9 bases at J, with 13 bases in the middle. The CDR3 extends over 15 amino acids. The CDR3 region has the DNA TGTGCCAGCAGTGAAGGGCTCGGGGGGAGTTCACCCCTCCACTTT. Translated, it gives CASSEGLGGSSPLHF.

This chain uses TRBV27 with TRBJ1-2; D gene uncertain. Germline CDR1 and CDR2: MNHEY and SMNVEV (reference sequence). CDR3 length: 15 amino acids. The V gene lost 0 bases and the J gene lost 0 bases, with 8 bases spanning the gap. The CDR3 nucleotides are TGTGCCAGCAGTTTATCGGGCAGGACTAACTATGGCTACACCTTC. It is translated as CASSLSGRTNYGYTF.

The chain has TRBV10-2 and TRBJ2-2; 8 bases match TRBD2. Looked up from germline, CDR1 is WSHSY and CDR2 is SAAADI. The CDR3 has 15 residues. The trim removed 8 bases at V and 2 bases at J, leaving 7 bases unmatched. CDR3 region: CASSRGGANTGELFF. The CDR3 DNA reads as TGCGCCAGCTCCCGGGGGGGGGCAAACACCGGGGAGCTGTTTTTT.

This rearrangement joins TRBV9 to TRBJ2-2, with a tentative D call TRBD1 (6 bases). V was pared by 4 bases and J by 4 bases, with 8 bases between. The CDR3 length is 13 residues. CDR1 SGDLS and CDR2 YYNGEE come from the germline V gene. The CDR3 is CASSSQGTGELFF. DNA for the CDR3: TGTGCCAGCAGCTCACAGGGCACCGGGGAGCTGTTTTTT.

The genes are TRBV6-1 and TRBJ1-2; possibly TRBD1 for D (5 bases). CDR3 length: 14 residues. CDR1 and CDR2 from the germline V gene are MNHNS and SASEGT. Trimming took 3 bases from V and 5 from J, leaving 13 bases between them. Here the CDR3 DNA reads TGTGCCAGCAGTGATTTTCGGGACCGATATGGCTACACCTTC. This gives the protein CASSDFRDRYGYTF.

V and J are TRBV6-1 and TRBJ1-2, with D maybe TRBD1 (6 bases). V lost 6 bases to trimming and J lost 1 base, with 9 bases between them. The CDR3 totals 13 residues. Per the germline V gene, CDR1 is MNHNS and CDR2 is SASEGT. The CDR3 DNA reads TGTGCCAGCAGAGGGGGGGGTAACTATGGCTACACCTTC. This translates into CASRGGGNYGYTF.

The DNA of the CDR3 is TGTGCCAGTAGTATGAAGACGACAACCCTCTCTGGAAACACCATATATTTT. It encodes CASSMKTTTLSGNTIYF. The chain recombines TRBV19 with TRBJ1-3; D uncertain. The V and J ends lost 3 bases and 0 bases respectively, with 15 bases between them. The CDR3 covers 17 residues. Germline V lookup: CDR1 LNHDA, CDR2 SQIVND (reference sequence).